This record looks at one T cell receptor beta chain sequence and its context. Its matching antigen is unknown. The sample holds other DNA sequences that translate to the same CDR3. Donors were healthy HIV-negative adults without recently reported acute infections or vaccinations. Into CD45RA+ naive and CD45RA-negative memory subsets, the CD4+ cells were split. This entry belongs to a study of shared clonotypes between healthy human individuals. Study summary: Each donor had three CD4 naive, three CD4 memory, two CD8 naive and one CD8 memory plate. General study results and limits: Sampling involved blood alone; tissue repertoires likely differ.

Per the germline V gene, CDR1 is ENHRY and CDR2 is SYGVKD. CDR3 length equals 12 residues. Trimming pared 6 bases from V and 2 bases from J, leaving 7 bases between. Assay used: immunoSEQ multiplex PCR; TCRdb lists only in-frame clones, some missing. The table has more than 2,000,000 clones, more than 90% seen once; the top ten hold 0.13% to 0.15%. The TCR sequence derives from a man between 18 and 35 years old in good health. This rearrangement joins TRBV10-3 to TRBJ1-1; a possible D gene is TRBD1 (6 bases). The specimen was naive CD4+ T cells sorted from blood. The subset denotes: CD45RA+ positively selected. DNA of the CDR3: TGTGCCATCAGCAGGGGCAACACTGAAGCTTTCTTT. Translation gives CAISRGNTEAFF.